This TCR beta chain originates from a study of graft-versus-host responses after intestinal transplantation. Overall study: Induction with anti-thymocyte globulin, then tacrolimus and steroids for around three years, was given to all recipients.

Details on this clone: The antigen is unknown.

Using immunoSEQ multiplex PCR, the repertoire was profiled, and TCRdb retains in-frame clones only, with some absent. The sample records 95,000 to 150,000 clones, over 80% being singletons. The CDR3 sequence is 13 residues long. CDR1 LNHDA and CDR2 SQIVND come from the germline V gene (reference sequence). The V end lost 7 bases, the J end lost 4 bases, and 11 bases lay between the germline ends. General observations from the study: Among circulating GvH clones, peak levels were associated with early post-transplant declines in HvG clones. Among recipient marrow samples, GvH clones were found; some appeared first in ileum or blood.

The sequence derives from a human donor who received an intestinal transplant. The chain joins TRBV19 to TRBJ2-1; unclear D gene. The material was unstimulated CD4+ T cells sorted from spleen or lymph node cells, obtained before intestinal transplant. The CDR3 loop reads CASIDPPYNEQFF. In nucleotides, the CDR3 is TGTGCCAGTATCGACCCGCCGTACAATGAGCAGTTCTTC. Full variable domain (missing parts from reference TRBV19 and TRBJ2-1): DGGITQSPKYLFRKEGQNVTLSCEQNLNHDAMYWYRQDPGQGLRLIYYSQIVNDFQKGDIAEGYSVSREKKESFPLTVTSAQKNPTAFYLCASIDPPYNEQFFGPGTRLTVL.